The clone carrying this T cell receptor beta chain was counted many times. Its target is not known. Germline V gene data show CDR1 as MNHEY and CDR2 as SMNVEV (reference sequence). CDR3 length: 14 amino acids. J was trimmed by 4 bases and V by 5 bases; bases with no gene match: 5. The CDR3 regions of TCR beta were amplified from RNA transcripts. HTBI primers were employed in a first-round RT-PCR of the TCR CDR3. In TCRdb, the multiplex PCR reads were re-called with MiXCR into one record per CDR3 protein. The table has 300,000 to 450,000 distinct CDR3 sequences, around 14% seen once. These data belong to a study of T cells in Graves' hyperthyroidism and ophthalmopathy. Study outcomes and limitations: Ophthalmopathy onset followed model prediction by a median approximately 7 months.

Patients aged 18 to 65 had newly diagnosed hyperthyroidism of under 2 months' duration. Those patients with uncontrolled infection, other autoimmune disease, pregnancy or lactation were excluded. The chain recombines TRBV27 with TRBJ1-2; 9 bases line up with TRBD1. This TCR derives from a young woman with Graves' hyperthyroidism that later progressed to Graves' ophthalmopathy. Sequenced input: blood. Written as DNA, the CDR3 is TGTGCCAGCAGTCCCCGGGGACAGGGCTATGGCTACACCTTC. As protein: CASSPRGQGYGYTF.